The T cell receptor (beta chain) described here comes from a study of shared clonotypes between healthy human individuals. Donation came from healthy HIV-negative adults that had no recent acute infections or vaccinations. CD4+ cells yielded CD45RA+ naive and CD45RA-negative memory subsets. CDR1 SGHTA and CDR2 FQGTGA come from the germline V gene. Between the trimmed V and J ends, which lost 3 bases and 0 bases, there was a span of 8 bases. The CDR3 totals 14 residues. On sorted subsets, replicate PCRs used 200 to 250 ng DNA, or approximately 33,000 T cell genomes. Only in-frame clones appear in the TCRdb table, and some are missing; sequencing was by immunoSEQ multiplex PCR. Found here are 2 million to 3 million clones, 85% to 95% of them singletons; the top ten hold under 0.15%.

Material: naive CD4+ T cells sorted from blood. Subset noted: CD45RA+ positively selected. The genes are TRBV7-3 and TRBJ1-1; TRBD1 might be the D (6 bases). The receptor's source is a man between 18 and 29 years old in good health. CDR3 sequence: CASSLDRLNTEAFF. The CDR3, as DNA: TGTGCCAGCAGCTTGGACAGATTGAACACTGAAGCTTTCTTT.